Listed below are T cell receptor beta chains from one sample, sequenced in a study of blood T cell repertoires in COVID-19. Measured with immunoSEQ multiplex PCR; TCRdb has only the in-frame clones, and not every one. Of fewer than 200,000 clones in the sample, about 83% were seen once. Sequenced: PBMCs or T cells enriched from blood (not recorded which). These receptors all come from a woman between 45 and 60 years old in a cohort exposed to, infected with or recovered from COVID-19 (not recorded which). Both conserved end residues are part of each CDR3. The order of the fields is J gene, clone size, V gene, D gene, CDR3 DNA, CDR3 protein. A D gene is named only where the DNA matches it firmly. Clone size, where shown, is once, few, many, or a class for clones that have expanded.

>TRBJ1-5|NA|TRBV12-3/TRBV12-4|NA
TGTGCCAGCAGTTTGGCCCCGGGACAGCCCCAGCATTTT
CASSLAPGQPQHF
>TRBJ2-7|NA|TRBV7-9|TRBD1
TGTGCCAGCAGCCAGAGGGACAGAGCCTACGAGCAGTACTTC
CASSQRDRAYEQYF
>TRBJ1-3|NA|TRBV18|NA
TGTGCCAGCTCACCCCAGGGTTCTGGAAACACCATATATTTT
CASSPQGSGNTIYF
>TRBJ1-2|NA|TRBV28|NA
TGTGCCAGCAGTTTGGGGGGTCGTAACTATGGCTACACCTTC
CASSLGGRNYGYTF
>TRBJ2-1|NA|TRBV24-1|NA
TGTGCCACCAGTGATGAGGGGGGGGTAGGCGAGCAGTTCTTC
CATSDEGGVGEQFF
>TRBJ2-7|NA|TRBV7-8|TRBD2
TGTGCCAGCAGCTTACATAGCGGGGGGGCTAATTCCTACGAGCAGTACTTC
CASSLHSGGANSYEQYF
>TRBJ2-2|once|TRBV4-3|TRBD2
TGCGCCAGCAGCCAAGACTTAGCGGGGGGGCCGCTCGGGGAGCTGTTTTTT
CASSQDLAGGPLGELFF
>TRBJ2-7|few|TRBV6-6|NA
TGTGCCAGCAGTTACCTACACCAACGGGGCTCCTACGAGCAGTACTTC
CASSYLHQRGSYEQYF
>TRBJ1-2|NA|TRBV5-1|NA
TGCGCCAGCAGCTTGGATGCCACTGGGCCGGGCTACACCTTC
CASSLDATGPGYTF
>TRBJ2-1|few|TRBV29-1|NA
TGCAGCGCTCAAAACAATGAGCAGTTCTTC
CSAQNNEQFF
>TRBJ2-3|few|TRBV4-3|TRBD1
TGCGCCAGCAGCCCGACCGGGACAGGGGCCACAGATACGCAGTATTTT
CASSPTGTGATDTQYF
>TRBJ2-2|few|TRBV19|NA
TGTGCCAGTAGTATAGACGGTATCACCGGGGAGCTGTTTTTT
CASSIDGITGELFF
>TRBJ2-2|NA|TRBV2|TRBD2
TGTGCCAGCAGTGAAGGTTGGCTAGCGGGAGGTCCCACCGGGGAGCTGTTTTTT
CASSEGWLAGGPTGELFF
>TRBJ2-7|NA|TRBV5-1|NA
TGCGCCAGCAGCTTGATCCCAGGCAGGGTCAACGAGCAGTACTTC
CASSLIPGRVNEQYF
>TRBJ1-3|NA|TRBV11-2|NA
TGTGCCAGCAGCTTAGTGCCTGGGACTTCTGGAAACACCATATATTTT
CASSLVPGTSGNTIYF
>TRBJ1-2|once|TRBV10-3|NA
TGTGCCATCAATGAGAGGGACACCCATGGCTACACCTTC
CAINERDTHGYTF
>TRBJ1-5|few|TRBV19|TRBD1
TGTGCCAGTAGCAAACTTTCCCGGGACAGAGGCAATCAGCCCCAGCATTTT
CASSKLSRDRGNQPQHF
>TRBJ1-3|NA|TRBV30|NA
TGTGCCTGGGCCACAGGGTTAACGTCTAATAGCTCTGGAAACACCATATATTTT
CAWATGLTSNSSGNTIYF
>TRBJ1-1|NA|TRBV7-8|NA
TGTGCCAGCAGCCAAATTACAGGGGAAGCTTTCTTT
CASSQITGEAFF
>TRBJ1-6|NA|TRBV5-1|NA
TGCGCCAGCAGCTTGGGACAGGCTAATTCACCCCTCCACTTT
CASSLGQANSPLHF
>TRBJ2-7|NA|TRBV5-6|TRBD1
TGTGCCAGCAGCATCGGACAGGGGAAGGCGCGCGAGCAGTACTTC
CASSIGQGKAREQYF
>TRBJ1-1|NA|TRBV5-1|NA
TGCGCCAGCAGCTTCCCCGCGGGGGGCACTGAAGCTTTCTTT
CASSFPAGGTEAFF
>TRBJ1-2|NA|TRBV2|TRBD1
TGTGCCAGCAGTACAGGGGGCGGCTATGGCTACACCTTC
CASSTGGGYGYTF
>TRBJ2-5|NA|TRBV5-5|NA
TGTGCCAGCAGCTTGGCCAGAGGTGGAGAGACCCAGTACTTC
CASSLARGGETQYF
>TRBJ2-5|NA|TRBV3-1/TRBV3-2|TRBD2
TGTGCCAGCAGCTACAAGCGGGGGGGAGACCTTCAAGAGACCCAGTACTTC
CASSYKRGGDLQETQYF
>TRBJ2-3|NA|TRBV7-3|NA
TGTGCCAGCAGCTTAAACCCCCGGTACGATACGCAGTATTTT
CASSLNPRYDTQYF
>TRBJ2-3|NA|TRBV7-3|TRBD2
TGTGCCAGCAGCCCGGGACTAGCTGTCGATACGCAGTATTTT
CASSPGLAVDTQYF
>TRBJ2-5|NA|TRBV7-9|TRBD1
TGTGCCAGCAGCTTGTGGGACAGGGAGACCCAGTACTTC
CASSLWDRETQYF
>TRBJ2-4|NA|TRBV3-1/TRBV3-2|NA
TGTGCCAGCAGCCAAGAAATGAAGTTTGGCAGGTTAAACATTCAGTACTTC
CASSQEMKFGRLNIQYF
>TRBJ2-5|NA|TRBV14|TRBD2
TGTGCCAGCAGCCACACTTTCACTAGCGGAATCCAAGAGACCCAGTACTTC
CASSHTFTSGIQETQYF
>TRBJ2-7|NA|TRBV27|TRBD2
TGTGCCAGCAGACCCGGGACTAGCGGAATCTACGAGCAGTACTTC
CASRPGTSGIYEQYF
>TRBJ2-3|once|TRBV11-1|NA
TGTGCCAGCAGCCAATCCCCCGAACCTGAGGATACGCAGTATTTT
CASSQSPEPEDTQYF
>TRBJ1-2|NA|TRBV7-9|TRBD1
TGTGCCAGCAGCCCGGGAGGGTACGGACAGGATAACTATGGCTACACCTTC
CASSPGGYGQDNYGYTF
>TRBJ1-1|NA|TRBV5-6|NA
TGTGCCAGCAGCTCCAGGAACAGGGTATCGGACACTGAAGCTTTCTTT
CASSSRNRVSDTEAFF
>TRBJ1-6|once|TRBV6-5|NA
TGTGCCAGCACCGCCGGGCAGGGAAATTCACCCCTCCACTTT
CASTAGQGNSPLHF
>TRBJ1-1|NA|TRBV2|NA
TGTGCCAGCATCCACCCGAGGTCCTTGAACACTGAAGCTTTCTTT
CASIHPRSLNTEAFF
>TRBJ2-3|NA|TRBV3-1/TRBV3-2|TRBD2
TGTGCCAGCAGACTAGCGGGGGGAACAGATACGCAGTATTTT
CASRLAGGTDTQYF
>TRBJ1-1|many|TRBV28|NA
TGTGCCAGCAGTCCGACTGAAAACACTGAAGCTTTCTTT
CASSPTENTEAFF
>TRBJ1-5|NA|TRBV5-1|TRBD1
TGCGCCAGCAGCCCGGGGGACAGGGAAAATCAGCCCCAGCATTTT
CASSPGDRENQPQHF
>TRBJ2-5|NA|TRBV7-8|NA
TGTGCCAGCAGCTTACACGGAGGCGGGAAGGGCCAAGAGACCCAGTACTTC
CASSLHGGGKGQETQYF
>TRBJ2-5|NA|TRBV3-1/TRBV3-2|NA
TGTGCCAGCAGCCAAGTTAGAGAGACCCAGTACTTC
CASSQVRETQYF
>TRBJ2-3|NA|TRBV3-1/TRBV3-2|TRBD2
TGTGCCAGCAGCCAAGGACTAGCGGGGATCACAGATACGCAGTATTTT
CASSQGLAGITDTQYF
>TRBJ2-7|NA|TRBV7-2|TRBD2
TGTGCCAGCAGCTTATCGACGGGGGGACCCTACTACGAGCAGTACTTC
CASSLSTGGPYYEQYF
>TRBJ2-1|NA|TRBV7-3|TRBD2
TGTGCCAGCAGCTTTTCGGCTAGCGGCTACAATGAGCAGTTCTTC
CASSFSASGYNEQFF
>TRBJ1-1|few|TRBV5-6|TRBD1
TGTGCCAGCAGCCCGGATACAGGGGGAACTGAAGCTTTCTTT
CASSPDTGGTEAFF
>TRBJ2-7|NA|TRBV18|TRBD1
TGTGCCAGCTCAACTATCGACAGGGGTTTCGAGCAGTACTTC
CASSTIDRGFEQYF
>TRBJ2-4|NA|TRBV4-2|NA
TGTGCCAGCAGCCCCGACAGACGGTTCCCCAAAAACATTCAGTACTTC
CASSPDRRFPKNIQYF
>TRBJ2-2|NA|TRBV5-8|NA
TGTGCCAGCAGCTTCCAGCGCACCGGGGAGCTGTTTTTT
CASSFQRTGELFF
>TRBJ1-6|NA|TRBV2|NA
TGTGCCAGTAAACACCGGGAGAGAAATTCACCCCTCCACTTT
CASKHRERNSPLHF
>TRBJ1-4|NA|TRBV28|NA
TGTGCCAGCAGTCCCTCCGGAGGGTTGAGAGAAAAACTGTTTTTT
CASSPSGGLREKLFF
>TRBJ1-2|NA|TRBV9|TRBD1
TGTGCCAGCAGCAAACAGGGGGCGCATGGCTACACCTTC
CASSKQGAHGYTF
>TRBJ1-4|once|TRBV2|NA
TGTGCCAGCAGTATAAGCAGGGCAAATGAAAAACTGTTTTTT
CASSISRANEKLFF
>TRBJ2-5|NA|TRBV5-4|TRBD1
TGTGCCAGCAGCCCGGTTGGTGGGGGACAGGGTATTCTCGAGACCCAGTACTTC
CASSPVGGGQGILETQYF